The present T cell receptor (beta chain) was sequenced within a study of OX40 agonist ivuxolimab in advanced cancers. With regard to the full study: Ivuxolimab was an agonistic, fully human IgG2 monoclonal antibody directed against OX40 (CD134), a costimulatory receptor. Intravenous ivuxolimab was administered to patients every 2 weeks at six dose levels: 0.01, 0.1, 0.3, 1.5, 3 and 10 mg/kg. Among the approximately 54 dose-escalation patients, 19 had hepatocellular carcinoma, around 15 melanoma, 9 renal cell carcinoma and 9 head and neck cancer. In the dose-escalation cohort, 82.7% of patients were male, and the mean age was approximately 55 years, with a range of about 23 to 85. Patients were allowed to have had prior anti-PD-1, anti-PD-L1 or anti-CTLA-4 therapy, and more than 30% of the dose-escalation patients had previously received checkpoint inhibitors. Partial responses occurred in three dose-escalation patients: two with cutaneous melanoma and one with hepatocellular carcinoma. Peripheral TCRbeta sequencing was intended to test whether TCR sequence diversity was altered and clonal T-cell expansion was caused by ivuxolimab. The monotherapy dose-escalation portion (N of about 52 patients) of the phase I ivuxolimab trial is reported in the paper. General conclusions and limits of the study: Clonal expansion of both CD4+ and CD8+ blood T cells was observed from baseline to week 6 at doses 0.1 to 3.0 mg/kg. In the 0.1-3.0 mg/kg groups, partial responders had among the lowest normalized peripheral clonal expansion, particularly in CD8+ T cells. The antigen specificity of the peripheral T cells that underwent clonal expansion was not determined. Low levels of normalized T-cell clonal expansion were also seen in some patients who did not respond. On average, CD8+ T cells showed more expanded clones than CD4+ T cells after ivuxolimab.

The germline V gene supplies CDR1 SGHTA and CDR2 FQGNSA. Cut back by 1 base and 7 bases, the V and J ends lie 11 bases apart. The CDR3 covers 14 residues, taking in both the cysteine and the phenylalanine. The CDR3 DNA has 42 bases and is translated from base 1. Genomic DNA was extracted from sorted cells for sequencing of the TCRbeta CDR3 region. The immunoSEQ Assay was used to sequence the TCRbeta CDR3 regions. What TCRdb holds here is the immuneACCESS table cut down to in-frame rearrangements. Part of the clones is not present; checked against another copy, under half of the missing clones reflect an unresolved V gene, and the others are unexplained. The sample table contains 80,000 or so clones; only one count was recorded for approximately 95% of them. Together, the top ten hold less than 0.35% of the sample. This clone showed up just a few times. This clone's antigen is unknown. Per-base quality was not reported, and no clone a single base away is much larger than it.

Patients with autoimmune disease history or receiving systemic immunosuppression were excluded from the trial. Peripheral blood for TCR sequencing was collected from all dose cohorts at baseline, on cycle 4 day 1, and on cycle 7 day 1. The samples were taken from a phase I, first-in-human, multicenter, open-label dose-escalation trial of ivuxolimab. Adults with locally advanced or metastatic melanoma, renal cell carcinoma, hepatocellular carcinoma or head and neck squamous cell carcinoma were enrolled in the trial. Before TCR sequencing, CD4+ T cells and CD8+ T cells were sorted from peripheral blood as separate populations.

The sequenced sample was CD4+ or CD8+ T cells sorted from blood, obtained in a trial of the OX40 agonist ivuxolimab. The receptor was isolated from an adult with an advanced solid tumor such as melanoma, head and neck, liver or kidney cancer. The chain links TRBV7-2 with TRBJ2-1; no D gene is confidently identified. The DNA is as follows: TGTGCCAGCAGCTTAGTCCAGCGTTTAAATGAGCAGTTCTTC. Translated, it reads CASSLVQRLNEQFF.